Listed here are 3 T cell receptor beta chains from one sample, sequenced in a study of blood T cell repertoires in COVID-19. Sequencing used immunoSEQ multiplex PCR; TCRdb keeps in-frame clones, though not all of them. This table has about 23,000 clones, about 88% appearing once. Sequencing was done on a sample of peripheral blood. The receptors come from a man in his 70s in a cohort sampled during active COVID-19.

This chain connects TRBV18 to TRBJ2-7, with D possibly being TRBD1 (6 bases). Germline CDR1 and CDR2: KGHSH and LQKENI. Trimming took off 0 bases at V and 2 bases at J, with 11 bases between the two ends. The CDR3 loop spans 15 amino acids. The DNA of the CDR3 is TGTGCCAGCTCACCACCGGATCCAGGGGCCTACGAGCAGTACTTC. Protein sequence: CASSPPDPGAYEQYF.

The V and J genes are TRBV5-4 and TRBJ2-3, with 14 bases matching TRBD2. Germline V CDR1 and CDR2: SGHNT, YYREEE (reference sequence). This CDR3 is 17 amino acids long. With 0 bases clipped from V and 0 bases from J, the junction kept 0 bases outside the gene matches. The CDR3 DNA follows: TGTGCCAGCAGCTTGGGACTAGCGGGAGGGAGCACAGATACGCAGTATTTT. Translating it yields CASSLGLAGGSTDTQYF.

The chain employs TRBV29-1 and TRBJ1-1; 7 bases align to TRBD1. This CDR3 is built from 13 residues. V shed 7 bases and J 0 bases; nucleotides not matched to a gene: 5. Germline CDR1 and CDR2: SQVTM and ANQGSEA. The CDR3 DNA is TGCAGCGGCTACAGGGGAATGAACACTGAAGCTTTCTTT. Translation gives CSGYRGMNTEAFF. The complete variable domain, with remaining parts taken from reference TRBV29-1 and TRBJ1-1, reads SAVISQKPSRDICQRGTSLTIQCQVDSQVTMMFWYRQQPGQSLTLIATANQGSEATYESGFVIDKFPISRPNLTFSTLTVSNMSPEDSSIYLCSGYRGMNTEAFFGQGTRLTVV.